These T cell receptor beta chains were read from a single sample in a study of cytomegalovirus exposure and HLA in healthy donors. Assay: immunoSEQ multiplex PCR; the TCRdb copy retains only in-frame clones and omits some. This table holds about 110,000 clones, nearly 75% found once. Sample: PBMCs. The source is a man aged 25 to 40 in good health and CMV-seropositive. The CDR3 runs from the conserved cysteine through the conserved F or W. Each record gives: V gene, J gene, clone size, D gene, CDR3 DNA, CDR3 protein. A D gene is named only where the DNA matches it firmly. Clone size, where shown, is once, few, many, or a class for clones that have expanded.

v_gene: TRBV6-6
j_gene: TRBJ2-5
abundance: NA
d_gene: NA
CDR3nt: TGTGCCAGCACCCGAGGATACCAAGAGACCCAGTACTTC
CDR3aa: CASTRGYQETQYF

v_gene: TRBV14
j_gene: TRBJ1-1
abundance: NA
d_gene: NA
CDR3nt: TGTGCCAGCAGCCAATCGGTCCGCGGTGAAGCTTTCTTT
CDR3aa: CASSQSVRGEAFF

v_gene: TRBV19
j_gene: TRBJ2-2
abundance: NA
d_gene: NA
CDR3nt: TGTGCCAGTAGAGAGGCAGGGAGGTCGAACACCGGGGAGCTGTTTTTT
CDR3aa: CASREAGRSNTGELFF

v_gene: TRBV7-9
j_gene: TRBJ1-2
abundance: NA
d_gene: TRBD1
CDR3nt: TGTGCCAGCAGCCTTTCGGACAGGGTGACGGACTATGGCTACACCTTC
CDR3aa: CASSLSDRVTDYGYTF

v_gene: TRBV5-1
j_gene: TRBJ1-1
abundance: NA
d_gene: NA
CDR3nt: TGCGCCAGCAGCCTGGCAGGCCAGAACACTGAAGCTTTCTTT
CDR3aa: CASSLAGQNTEAFF

v_gene: TRBV30
j_gene: TRBJ1-5
abundance: few
d_gene: NA
CDR3nt: TGTGCCTGGAGTGTGGGGGGGGTACAGCATTTT
CDR3aa: CAWSVGGVQHF

v_gene: TRBV19
j_gene: TRBJ1-2
abundance: NA
d_gene: NA
CDR3nt: TGTGCCAGTAGTCTCCAGGCCGCTAACTATGGCTACACCTTC
CDR3aa: CASSLQAANYGYTF

v_gene: TRBV29-1
j_gene: TRBJ1-1
abundance: NA
d_gene: NA
CDR3nt: TGCAGCGTTCGAGGTCAGTCTAACACTGAAGCTTTCTTT
CDR3aa: CSVRGQSNTEAFF

v_gene: TRBV25-1
j_gene: TRBJ1-4
abundance: NA
d_gene: TRBD1
CDR3nt: TGTGCCAGCAGTTCCAAGGGGGCGGCTAATGAAAAACTGTTTTTT
CDR3aa: CASSSKGAANEKLFF

v_gene: TRBV5-5
j_gene: TRBJ2-2
abundance: NA
d_gene: TRBD2
CDR3nt: TGTGCCAGCAGCTTGGGACTAGCCATGACCGCGAACACCGGGGAGCTGTTTTTT
CDR3aa: CASSLGLAMTANTGELFF

v_gene: TRBV7-7
j_gene: TRBJ1-4
abundance: NA
d_gene: TRBD1
CDR3nt: TGTGCCAGCAGCCCAACGACAGGGGAAAAACTGTTTTTT
CDR3aa: CASSPTTGEKLFF

v_gene: TRBV9
j_gene: TRBJ2-3
abundance: NA
d_gene: NA
CDR3nt: TGTGCCAGCAGAGAGTTCAAGGGACACCGCACAGATACGCAGTATTTT
CDR3aa: CASREFKGHRTDTQYF

v_gene: TRBV27
j_gene: TRBJ2-7
abundance: NA
d_gene: NA
CDR3nt: TGTGCCAGCAGTTATGGGACTTCCTACGAGCAGTACTTC
CDR3aa: CASSYGTSYEQYF

v_gene: TRBV13
j_gene: TRBJ2-3
abundance: NA
d_gene: TRBD2
CDR3nt: TGTGCCAGCAGCCAACTAGCGCGGGAGGATACGCAGTATTTT
CDR3aa: CASSQLAREDTQYF

v_gene: TRBV5-1
j_gene: TRBJ2-5
abundance: NA
d_gene: NA
CDR3nt: TGCGCCAGCAGCTTGTATGGAGGGGCCGAAGAGACCCAGTACTTC
CDR3aa: CASSLYGGAEETQYF

v_gene: TRBV6-1
j_gene: TRBJ1-4
abundance: NA
d_gene: NA
CDR3nt: TGTGCCAGCAGGGAGGGGGGGGATGAAAAACTGTTTTTT
CDR3aa: CASREGGDEKLFF

v_gene: TRBV9
j_gene: TRBJ1-2
abundance: NA
d_gene: TRBD1
CDR3nt: TGTGCCAGCAGCGTAGGGGGACAGACTTTCTATGGCTACCCCTTC
CDR3aa: CASSVGGQTFYGYPF

v_gene: TRBV27
j_gene: TRBJ1-1
abundance: NA
d_gene: TRBD1
CDR3nt: TGTGCCAGCAGTCCACGGACAGGGGGTGGAAACACTGAAGCTTTCTTT
CDR3aa: CASSPRTGGGNTEAFF

v_gene: TRBV5-1
j_gene: TRBJ2-2
abundance: NA
d_gene: TRBD1
CDR3nt: TGCGCCAGCAGCTCTATGGGGACAGAGACCGGGGAGCTGTTTTTT
CDR3aa: CASSSMGTETGELFF

v_gene: TRBV6-6
j_gene: TRBJ1-2
abundance: few
d_gene: NA
CDR3nt: TGTGCCAGCAGTTACTCTAGAGGGAATGGCTACACCTTC
CDR3aa: CASSYSRGNGYTF

v_gene: TRBV5-6
j_gene: TRBJ2-7
abundance: many
d_gene: NA
CDR3nt: TGTGCCAGCAGCTTGGAGGGGGGGCTCGAGCAGTACTTC
CDR3aa: CASSLEGGLEQYF

v_gene: TRBV7-3
j_gene: TRBJ1-1
abundance: few
d_gene: NA
CDR3nt: TGTGCCAGCAGCTTCGGTTCCTCTGAAGCTTTCTTT
CDR3aa: CASSFGSSEAFF

v_gene: TRBV19
j_gene: TRBJ1-5
abundance: NA
d_gene: TRBD1
CDR3nt: TGTGCCAGTAGTATAGGAGGGACAGATAGCAATCAGCCCCAGCATTTT
CDR3aa: CASSIGGTDSNQPQHF

v_gene: TRBV28
j_gene: TRBJ1-3
abundance: NA
d_gene: TRBD1
CDR3nt: TGTGCCAGCAGTCCACTGACAGGGTCAGTAAACACCATATATTTT
CDR3aa: CASSPLTGSVNTIYF

v_gene: TRBV25-1
j_gene: TRBJ1-3
abundance: once
d_gene: NA
CDR3nt: TGTGCCAGCAGTGTAGGGGAATATGGAAACACCATATATTTT
CDR3aa: CASSVGEYGNTIYF

v_gene: TRBV18
j_gene: TRBJ2-7
abundance: NA
d_gene: TRBD1
CDR3nt: TGTGCCAGCTCACCAACAGGGGGGACCTACGAGCAGTACTTC
CDR3aa: CASSPTGGTYEQYF

v_gene: TRBV10-3
j_gene: TRBJ2-7
abundance: NA
d_gene: TRBD2
CDR3nt: TGTGCCACCGCCGGCCTAGCGGGGGCCCCCTCCAACGAGCAGTACTTC
CDR3aa: CATAGLAGAPSNEQYF

v_gene: TRBV5-6
j_gene: TRBJ2-7
abundance: NA
d_gene: TRBD1
CDR3nt: TGTGCCAGCAGCGCCCCGGGACAGGGAATTCCTTGGGGGACTTACGAGCAGTACTTC
CDR3aa: CASSAPGQGIPWGTYEQYF

v_gene: TRBV11-3
j_gene: TRBJ1-6
abundance: NA
d_gene: NA
CDR3nt: TGTGCCAGCAGCTTCGTTTCGAGTTCACCCCTCCACTTT
CDR3aa: CASSFVSSSPLHF

v_gene: TRBV7-2
j_gene: TRBJ1-2
abundance: NA
d_gene: NA
CDR3nt: TGTGCCAGCAGCCTAATCGGGTCCCCGGCTAATAGCTACACCTTC
CDR3aa: CASSLIGSPANSYTF

v_gene: TRBV6-5
j_gene: TRBJ1-1
abundance: NA
d_gene: NA
CDR3nt: TGTGCCAGCAGAGACGCGGGTCCAGAAGCTTTCTTT
CDR3aa: CASRDAGPEAFF

v_gene: TRBV5-1
j_gene: TRBJ2-1
abundance: NA
d_gene: TRBD2
CDR3nt: TGCGCCAGCAGCTGGACTAGCGGAAACAATGAGCAGTTCTTC
CDR3aa: CASSWTSGNNEQFF

v_gene: TRBV2
j_gene: TRBJ1-2
abundance: NA
d_gene: NA
CDR3nt: TGTGCCAGCAGTGAATATGGGCAGGGAAAAAAGTCTGGCTACACCTTC
CDR3aa: CASSEYGQGKKSGYTF

v_gene: TRBV28
j_gene: TRBJ2-7
abundance: NA
d_gene: NA
CDR3nt: TGTGCCAGCAGTCCGGGGGGCAGCACCTACGAGCAGTACTTC
CDR3aa: CASSPGGSTYEQYF

v_gene: TRBV2
j_gene: TRBJ2-3
abundance: NA
d_gene: NA
CDR3nt: TGTGCCAGCGGGGGGTTCACAGATACGCAGTATTTT
CDR3aa: CASGGFTDTQYF

v_gene: TRBV30
j_gene: TRBJ2-1
abundance: NA
d_gene: TRBD2
CDR3nt: TGTGCCTGGCAGACTAGCGGGGCTTACAATGAGCAGTTCTTC
CDR3aa: CAWQTSGAYNEQFF

v_gene: TRBV7-9
j_gene: TRBJ1-1
abundance: NA
d_gene: NA
CDR3nt: TGTGCCAGCAGCTTAGGGGACCAGGGGTCGGCGAACACTGAAGCTTTCTTT
CDR3aa: CASSLGDQGSANTEAFF

v_gene: TRBV30
j_gene: TRBJ1-1
abundance: once
d_gene: TRBD1
CDR3nt: TGTGCCTGGAGTGTACGAGGGGGCGCGGGCACTGAAGCTTTCTTT
CDR3aa: CAWSVRGGAGTEAFF

v_gene: TRBV29-1
j_gene: TRBJ1-1
abundance: once
d_gene: NA
CDR3nt: TGCAGCCTGAAGGCGGGGGGCGCAGTGACTGAAGCTTTCTTT
CDR3aa: CSLKAGGAVTEAFF

v_gene: TRBV5-5
j_gene: TRBJ2-1
abundance: NA
d_gene: NA
CDR3nt: TGTGCCAGCAGCTTGCTTTCTTCCAATGAGCAGTTCTTC
CDR3aa: CASSLLSSNEQFF

v_gene: TRBV21-1
j_gene: TRBJ1-2
abundance: NA
d_gene: NA
CDR3nt: TGTGCCAGCAGTTCGACAGAAACAGGAGACGATGGCTACACCTTC
CDR3aa: CASSSTETGDDGYTF

v_gene: TRBV7-2
j_gene: TRBJ2-7
abundance: NA
d_gene: NA
CDR3nt: TGTGCCAGCAGGTCAGAACTTCACTCCTACGAGCGGTACTTC
CDR3aa: CASRSELHSYERYF

v_gene: TRBV7-2
j_gene: TRBJ1-5
abundance: NA
d_gene: NA
CDR3nt: TGTGCCAGCAGCTTAGTACTTAGCAATCAGCCCCAGCATTTT
CDR3aa: CASSLVLSNQPQHF

v_gene: TRBV4-2
j_gene: TRBJ1-2
abundance: NA
d_gene: TRBD1
CDR3nt: TGTGCCAGCAGCCAAGAGAGTATCACAGGGGGCTTCTTTAACTATGGCTACACCTTC
CDR3aa: CASSQESITGGFFNYGYTF

v_gene: TRBV18
j_gene: TRBJ1-1
abundance: NA
d_gene: NA
CDR3nt: TGTGCCAGCTCACCAGCGGCCGGATACACTGAAGCTTTCTTT
CDR3aa: CASSPAAGYTEAFF

v_gene: TRBV9
j_gene: TRBJ1-6
abundance: NA
d_gene: TRBD1
CDR3nt: TGTGCCAGCAGCCCGACAGGGGGAATTGGTTCACCCCTCCACTTT
CDR3aa: CASSPTGGIGSPLHF

v_gene: TRBV19
j_gene: TRBJ2-7
abundance: NA
d_gene: NA
CDR3nt: TGTGCCAGTTTCCATTTCGAGGGACTCGGATACTACGAGCAGTACTTC
CDR3aa: CASFHFEGLGYYEQYF

v_gene: TRBV6-1
j_gene: TRBJ2-7
abundance: NA
d_gene: TRBD2
CDR3nt: TGTGCCAGCAGTGAAGTCGGGGGGGGCTACGAGCAGTACTTC
CDR3aa: CASSEVGGGYEQYF

v_gene: TRBV4-1
j_gene: TRBJ2-1
abundance: NA
d_gene: NA
CDR3nt: TGCGCCAGCAGCCAAGATCAACTAGTAGACTACAATGAGCAGTTCTTC
CDR3aa: CASSQDQLVDYNEQFF

v_gene: TRBV28
j_gene: TRBJ2-7
abundance: NA
d_gene: NA
CDR3nt: TGTGCCAGCAGCCCTCCCCGACAGGCCCATCCCTACGAGCAGTACTTC
CDR3aa: CASSPPRQAHPYEQYF

v_gene: TRBV28
j_gene: TRBJ2-1
abundance: NA
d_gene: NA
CDR3nt: TGTGCCAGCAGTTTATCCGGTATCCCCAATGAGCAGTTCTTC
CDR3aa: CASSLSGIPNEQFF

v_gene: TRBV7-9
j_gene: TRBJ2-5
abundance: few
d_gene: NA
CDR3nt: TGTGCCAGCAGCCCCGCCCTAGTGCCCGGTGGGACCCAGTACTTC
CDR3aa: CASSPALVPGGTQYF

v_gene: TRBV28
j_gene: TRBJ2-1
abundance: once
d_gene: TRBD2
CDR3nt: TGTGCCAGCGGGCGGGGGATAAGGAATGAGCAGTTCTTC
CDR3aa: CASGRGIRNEQFF

v_gene: TRBV9
j_gene: TRBJ1-6
abundance: NA
d_gene: NA
CDR3nt: TGTGCCAGCAGCGTAGACGGGACACTAAATTCACCCCTCCACTTT
CDR3aa: CASSVDGTLNSPLHF

v_gene: TRBV28
j_gene: TRBJ1-2
abundance: NA
d_gene: TRBD1
CDR3nt: TGTGCCAGCAGTGCTCTGGGGACAGTCGATGGCTACACCTTC
CDR3aa: CASSALGTVDGYTF